This T cell receptor (beta chain) comes out of a study of blood T cell repertoires in COVID-19 (dated by TCRdb to between 2020 and 2021). Some background on the complete study: The collaborator samples originated in the United States, Italy and Spain and spanned the acute and convalescent phases of COVID-19. The material from the prospective study consisted of cDNA or gDNA derived from T cells, B-cell-depleted T cells, or PBMCs. Deeply sampled blood TCRbeta repertoires from subjects exposed to, actively infected with, or recovered from COVID-19 were included in the dataset. A freely available public database, intended as a resource for researchers studying the immune response to SARS-CoV-2, is where the repertoires were released. Samples were obtained from the ongoing ImmuneRACE study (first 160 participants) and from about 1,300 subjects provided by 6 global collaborators. Nearly every sample came with metadata listing a de-identified subject ID, COVID-19 status, age in years and sex. HLA class I and class II types, where available, came from metadata supplied by the sample provider rather than from assay-based typing.

Each collaborating institution followed its own protocols to collect whole blood in K2EDTA tubes. Collaborator samples were shipped for TCRbeta analysis as frozen whole blood, isolated PBMCs, or DNA extracted from either sample type. General study outcomes and caveats: Clinical and demographic metadata were provided uncurated, with the amount varying by source and participant.

This clone has only one observation. No cognate antigen has been identified for it. No quality values exist for individual bases; no much larger clone is one base distant. TCRbeta CDR3 regions were amplified from genomic DNA by means of the immunoSEQ Assay, a bias-controlled multiplex PCR. Per the source publication's procedure: The number of nucleated cells in each sample was estimated from the amplification of reference gene primers within the assay. Sequence reads were collapsed and filtered to measure the absolute abundance of every unique TCRbeta CDR3 rearrangement. For each sample, productive Simpson clonality was calculated by taking the square root of Simpson's diversity index across productive rearrangements. TCRdb stores this immuneACCESS table with in-frame sequences only. Part of the clones is absent; in the studies checked, under half of the shortfall reflects unresolved V genes, and no reason is known for the rest. V, J and clone size were drawn from that table, and D and trimming were deduced from the DNA. The sample records around 95,000 clones, around four fifths of which are singletons. The top ten hold roughly 13% of the sample.

The CDR3 numbers 17 residues from cysteine through phenylalanine. Only the CDR3 DNA stays, 51 bases, in frame from base 1. The germline V gene encodes CDR1 KGHDR and CDR2 SFDVKD. Compared with germline, V lacks 2 bases and J lacks 4 bases; bases without a gene match: 7. The sequence derives from a man aged 50 to 60 with active or convalescent COVID-19. This receptor chain uses TRBV24-1 and TRBJ2-2, with 9 bases aligning to TRBD2. The sequencing sample was made of peripheral blood. The CDR3 is CATSDYRLAEFTGELFF. The bases read TGTGCCACCAGTGATTATAGACTAGCGGAGTTCACCGGGGAGCTGTTTTTT.